This T cell receptor beta chain was retrieved from a study of response to subunit inactivated influenza vaccine. TCRdb re-derived calls from the RT-PCR reads in MiXCR, one entry per CDR3 protein. In the table there are 400,000 to 650,000 distinct CDR3 sequences, approximately 7.8% of which are singletons. This clonotype was found a few times. This material consisted of PBMCs from blood, taken roughly 24 months after vaccination. This clonotype originated in a man between 50 and 75 years old who received an inactivated influenza vaccine.

CDR3 sequence: CASSNVGYEQYF. The CDR3 region has the DNA TGTGCCAGCAGCAACGTCGGCTACGAGCAGTACTTC. The chain employs TRBV7-9 and TRBJ2-7; unclear D gene. The CDR3 has 12 residues. CDR1 and CDR2 from the germline V gene are SEHNR and FQNEAQ (reference sequence). Trimming left V 5 bases short and J 3 bases short, with 8 bases between.